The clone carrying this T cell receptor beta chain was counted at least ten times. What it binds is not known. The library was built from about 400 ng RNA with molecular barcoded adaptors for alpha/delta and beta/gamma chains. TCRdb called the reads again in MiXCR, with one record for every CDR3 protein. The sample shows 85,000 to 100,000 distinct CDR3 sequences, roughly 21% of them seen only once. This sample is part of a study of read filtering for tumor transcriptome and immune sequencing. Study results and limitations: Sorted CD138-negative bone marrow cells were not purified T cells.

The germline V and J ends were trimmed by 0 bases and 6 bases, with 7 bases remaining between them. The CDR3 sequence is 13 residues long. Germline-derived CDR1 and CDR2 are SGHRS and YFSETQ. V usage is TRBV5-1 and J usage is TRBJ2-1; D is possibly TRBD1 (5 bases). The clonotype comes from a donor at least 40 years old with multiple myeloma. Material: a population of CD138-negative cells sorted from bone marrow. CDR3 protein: CASSLAGPNEQFF. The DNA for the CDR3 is TGCGCCAGCAGCTTGGCAGGGCCCAATGAGCAGTTCTTC. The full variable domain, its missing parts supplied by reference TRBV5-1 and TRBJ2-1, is KAGVTQTPRYLIKTRGQQVTLSCSPISGHRSVSWYQQTPGQGLQFLFEYFSETQRNKGNFPGRFSGRQFSNSRSEMNVSTLELGDSALYLCASSLAGPNEQFFGPGTRLTVL.